The clone carrying this T cell receptor (beta chain) was seen just once. Its antigen is undetermined. This sample was taken from a study of Ad26.COV2.S vaccination and SARS-CoV-2 variants. Treatment: roughly 18 received Ad26.COV2.S at low or high dose, single or two shots; about 5 received placebo; per-sample allocation not given. The investigators took samples on day 63 after the first vaccine or placebo injection. TCRdb's copy holds only in-frame clones and misses some; the assay was immunoSEQ multiplex PCR. Seen here are about 420,000 clones, around 87% observed once, and the top ten hold 3.5% to 4%. The CDR3 consists of 14 residues. The V end was cut by 1 base, the J end by 8 bases, with 12 bases between. Germline lookup yields CDR1 MNHNS and CDR2 SASEGT. Study results and limitations: Assessments of TCR breadth and depth may have underestimated the total T cell responses.

The source was peripheral blood, collected in a trial of Ad26.COV2.S vaccine versus placebo. The chain links TRBV6-1 to TRBJ2-1; TRBD1 is a possible D gene (6 bases). The receptor was isolated from a person aged 18-65 years who received the Ad26.COV2.S COVID-19 vaccine or a placebo. This chain's CDR3 is CASSEGVQGDEQFF. CDR3 in DNA: TGTGCCAGCAGTGAAGGGGTACAGGGCGATGAGCAGTTCTTC.